One and the same sample provided the 15 T cell receptor beta chains below, sequenced in a study of cytomegalovirus exposure and HLA in healthy donors. In the PCR, 60 Vbeta and 13 Jbeta primers were used. Profiled with immunoSEQ multiplex PCR; TCRdb holds only in-frame clones, not every one. The repertoire holds under 200,000 clones, with around 79% as singletons. Material: PBMCs. These receptors were obtained from a woman in her thirties or forties in good health and CMV-seronegative.

CDR3 region: CASSGRTYEQYF. CDR3 bases: TGTGCCAGCAGTGGGCGGACCTACGAGCAGTACTTC. The chain combines TRBV2 with TRBJ2-7; D ambiguous. V dropped 4 bases and J dropped 2 bases, with 6 bases sitting between them. The CDR3 contains 12 residues. Germline values: CDR1 SNHLY, CDR2 FYNNEI.

The V gene is TRBV7-9, the J gene TRBJ2-7, with 9 bases lining up with TRBD1. Per the germline V gene, CDR1 is SEHNR and CDR2 is FQNEAQ (reference sequence). Trimming cost V 5 bases and J 4 bases; bases outside gene matches: 6. The CDR3 sequence is 14 residues long. The CDR3 spells CASSITGGAYEQYF. DNA of the CDR3: TGTGCCAGCAGCATCACAGGGGGCGCTTACGAGCAGTACTTC.

This clone was seen more than once but under ten times. This sequence may be a read error, since a much larger clone differs from it by one base. J is TRBJ1-1 and V is TRBV5-1, with D hard to call. The germline V gene has CDR1 SGHRS and CDR2 YFSETQ. The CDR3 consists of 13 residues. V was shortened by 0 bases and J by 4 bases, with 7 bases between the two germline ends. CDR3 residues: CASSLGRFTEAFF. CDR3 coding DNA: TGCGCCAGCAGCTTGGGCAGGTTCACTGAAGCTTTCTTT.

The chain employs TRBV5-1 and TRBJ2-5; 7 nucleotides align to TRBD2. This CDR3 contains 16 residues. V dropped 2 bases and J dropped 5; count of bases not matched to a gene: 12. Looked up from germline, CDR1 is SGHRS and CDR2 is YFSETQ. CDR3 nucleotide sequence: TGCGCCAGCAGCTTCGGGGGGAAAGGCCCCCAGGAGACCCAGTACTTC. It codes for CASSFGGKGPQETQYF.

The chain combines TRBV4-2 with TRBJ2-1; a weak D match, TRBD1 (6 bases). Germline CDR1 LGHNA, CDR2 YNFKEQ. The CDR3 spans 17 residues. The V end lost 0 bases, the J end lost 0 bases, and 12 bases lay between the germline ends. CDR3 amino acids: CASSQDPPGASYNEQFF. DNA of the CDR3: TGTGCCAGCAGCCAAGATCCCCCAGGGGCCTCCTACAATGAGCAGTTCTTC.

The V call is TRBV6-1, the J call TRBJ1-2; TRBD1 is a possible D gene (5 bases). Looked up from germline, CDR1 is MNHNS and CDR2 is SASEGT. The CDR3 contains 10 residues. Trimming removed 8 bases at V and 7 bases at J, with 8 bases between. Here the CDR3 reads CASLGVGYTF. Written as DNA, the CDR3 is TGTGCCAGCCTAGGGGTTGGCTACACCTTC.

The chain has TRBV6-5 and TRBJ2-3, with a possible D match to TRBD2 (7 bases). The CDR3 loop spans 13 amino acids. Germline CDR1 and CDR2: MNHEY and SVGAGI. Trimming left V 8 bases short and J 6 bases short, with 15 bases between. The CDR3 nucleotides read TGTGCCAGCTTGGGGGGGCCGAGTGATACGCAGTATTTT. Protein product: CASLGGPSDTQYF.

J is TRBJ2-5 and V is TRBV10-3; the match to TRBD2 covers 11 bases. This CDR3 has 15 residues. Germline assignment: CDR1 ENHRY and CDR2 SYGVKD. Unmatched junction bases numbered 2, after V lost 4 bases and J lost 1 base. The CDR3 sequence is CAISGLAGSQETQYF. The CDR3 region has the DNA TGTGCCATCAGTGGACTAGCGGGGTCCCAAGAGACCCAGTACTTC.

This chain uses TRBV4-2 with TRBJ2-1; possibly TRBD1 for D (6 bases). Per germline, CDR1 LGHNA and CDR2 YNFKEQ. V lost 2 bases and J lost 10, with 12 bases in between. The CDR3 totals 13 residues. CDR3 sequence reads: CASSQSTGGEQFF. The CDR3 region has the DNA TGTGCCAGCAGCCAATCGACAGGTGGGGAGCAGTTCTTC.

The chain recombines TRBV5-1 with TRBJ1-4; D unclear. CDR3 length: 14 amino acids. The germline V and J ends were trimmed by 0 bases and 7 bases, with 10 bases remaining between them. Germline values: CDR1 SGHRS, CDR2 YFSETQ. In nucleotides, the CDR3 is TGCGCCAGCAGCTTGGCCGGGGTTCGTGAAAAACTGTTTTTT. It translates to CASSLAGVREKLFF.

CDR3 region: CASSDGGATDTQYF. CDR3 DNA sequence: TGTGCCAGCAGTGACGGGGGAGCCACAGATACGCAGTATTTT. The chain links TRBV2 to TRBJ2-3; D might be TRBD2 (6 bases). Germline loops: CDR1 SNHLY, CDR2 FYNNEI. Trimming took off 3 bases at V and 2 bases at J, with 9 bases between the two ends. The CDR3 spans 14 residues.

The J gene is TRBJ2-1, the V gene TRBV4-1, with 7 bases identical to TRBD2. With V trimmed by 2 bases and J by 4 bases, 2 bases remained unmatched. The CDR3 runs 14 residues. Germline CDR1 MGHRA, CDR2 YSYEKL. The CDR3 region has the DNA TGCGCCAGCAGCCAACTAGCGGCGTACAATGAGCAGTTCTTC. It yields the protein CASSQLAAYNEQFF.

CDR3 sequence reads: CASSQELTRRREKLFF. The CDR3 DNA is TGCGCCAGCAGCCAAGAACTAACAAGGAGACGCGAAAAACTGTTTTTT. The chain uses TRBV4-1 and TRBJ1-4; D remains ambiguous. The CDR3 runs 16 residues. Germline lookup yields CDR1 MGHRA and CDR2 YSYEKL. Trimming took 0 bases from V and 8 from J, leaving 16 bases between them.

J is TRBJ2-1 and V is TRBV14; D is uncertain. Germline assignment: CDR1 SGHDN and CDR2 FVKESK. Trimming stripped 1 base from V and 2 bases from J, with 12 bases between. The CDR3 sequence is 16 residues long. CDR3 sequence: CASSQVGHSTYNEQFF. CDR3 DNA: TGTGCCAGCAGCCAAGTTGGGCATTCTACCTACAATGAGCAGTTCTTC. The variable domain in full, completed from reference TRBV14 and TRBJ2-1, reads EAGVTQFPSHSVIEKGQTVTLRCDPISGHDNLYWYRRVMGKEIKFLLHFVKESKQDESGMPNNRFLAERTGGTYSTLKVQPAELEDSGVYFCASSQVGHSTYNEQFFGPGTRLTVL.

This clone appeared a single time. The chain combines TRBV28 with TRBJ2-7; D not resolved. With 4 bases removed from V and 6 bases from J, the gap between germline ends came to 16 bases. CDR3 length: 14 residues. From germline, CDR1 is MDHEN and CDR2 SYDVKM. The CDR3 sequence is CASSSLMLQAEQYF. As DNA, the CDR3 is TGTGCCAGCAGTTCTCTGATGCTGCAGGCCGAGCAGTACTTC.